This T cell receptor beta chain was recorded in a study of response to subunit inactivated influenza vaccine. Study conclusions and caveats: Authors suggested each seasonal influenza vaccination recruits few new T cells.

Germline CDR1 and CDR2: SGHAT and FQNNGV. The CDR3 extends over 13 amino acids. Deletions cut 7 bases from V and 7 bases from J, with 13 bases between. The table lists this clonotype with a few counts. Its matching antigen is unknown. MiXCR was run by TCRdb on the RT-PCR reads, yielding one entry per CDR3 protein. In the table there are 150,000 or so distinct CDR3 sequences, around 11% of which are singletons. The chain combines TRBV11-2 with TRBJ1-4, with TRBD1 as a possible D gene (6 bases). The TCR comes from a man aged 45 to 75 who received an inactivated influenza vaccine. The input for sequencing was CD8+ T cells sorted from PBMCs, taken around 25 months after vaccination. CDR3 residues: CASTDVRGEKLFF. The CDR3 coding sequence is TGTGCCAGCACCGACGTCAGGGGTGAAAAACTGTTTTTT.